What follows are 12 T cell receptor beta chains derived from one specimen sequenced in a study of T-cell reconstitution after alpha-beta-depleted transplantation in children. As it was prepared, the TCRbeta library received unique molecular identifiers. TCRdb fed the PCR reads into MiXCR, producing one record per CDR3 protein. Among 700,000 to 950,000 distinct CDR3 sequences, roughly 16% were seen once, and the ten largest hold about 5%. Sequenced here: PBMCs, mostly from graft donor cells, sampled 360 days after TCRalphabeta/CD19-depleted stem cell transplant. These receptors all stem from a male patient aged 10-17 years who had a stem cell transplant for acute lymphoblastic leukemia, so the T cells may come from the graft donor.

The chain combines TRBV20-1 with TRBJ2-3; TRBD2 matches at 7 bases. The CDR3 is 18 residues long. V was clipped by 3 bases and J by 0 bases; unmatched bases: 15. CDR1 DFQATT and CDR2 SNEGSKA come from the germline V gene (reference sequence). The CDR3 DNA sequence: TGCAGTGCTAGTCCAGGGCTAGCGGCCCGTCCTAGCACAGATACGCAGTATTTT. Translation: CSASPGLAARPSTDTQYF.

The V gene is TRBV4-1, the J gene TRBJ2-3; TRBD1 or TRBD2 may be the D gene (6 bases each). The CDR3 length is 15 residues. Looked up from germline, CDR1 is MGHRA and CDR2 is YSYEKL. With 6 bases removed from V and 5 bases from J, the gap between germline ends came to 18 bases. Here the CDR3 reads CASRGLGGRVDTQYF. Here the CDR3 DNA reads TGCGCCAGCAGGGGCCTTGGGGGGCGAGTAGATACGCAGTATTTT.

This clonotype has a handful of counts. This chain joins TRBV12-3 or TRBV12-4 and TRBJ2-2; TRBD2 agrees at 11 bases. Trimming took 6 bases from V and 6 from J; bases not matched to a gene: 12. This CDR3 contains 17 residues. The CDR3 DNA is TGTGCCAGCAGGCCCAATCCACTAGCGGGAGCGGCCGGGGAGCTGTTTTTT. Residues: CASRPNPLAGAAGELFF.

J is TRBJ2-5 and V is TRBV25-1; D not resolved. V was trimmed by 1 base and J by 4 bases, leaving 13 bases between them. The CDR3 spans 15 residues. CDR1 is MGHDK and CDR2 is SYGVNS in the germline V gene. CDR3 protein: CASSELTPGPETQYF. The CDR3 DNA reads as TGTGCCAGCAGTGAATTAACCCCAGGTCCAGAGACCCAGTACTTC.

The rearrangement uses TRBV10-3 and TRBJ2-1; 8 bases are shared with TRBD2. The CDR3 is 18 residues long. The germline gives CDR1 ENHRY, CDR2 SYGVKD. The V and J ends lost 0 bases and 6 bases, in that order; junction bases with no gene match: 13. The CDR3 region is CAISESKTGTRPFNEQFF. The CDR3 nucleotides read TGTGCCATCAGTGAGTCAAAAACCGGGACTAGGCCTTTCAATGAGCAGTTCTTC.

This clonotype came up a few times. This sequence joins TRBV12-3 or TRBV12-4 and TRBJ2-7; D is undetermined. V lost 7 bases, J lost 7 bases, and 20 bases lay in between. The CDR3 spans 14 residues. This chain's CDR3 is CASTIISPMGEQYF. CDR3 sequence (DNA): TGTGCCAGCACTATAATAAGTCCCATGGGGGAGCAGTACTTC.

This clonotype came up a few times. J is TRBJ2-5 and V is TRBV3-1; 8 bases line up with TRBD2. Per the germline V gene, CDR1 is LGHDT and CDR2 is YNNKEL (reference sequence). V trimming: 7 bases; J trimming: 3 bases; junction bases outside the gene matches: 7. The length of the CDR3 is 14 residues. The CDR3 loop reads CASNPSGSEETQYF. DNA of the CDR3: TGTGCCAGCAACCCAAGCGGGAGCGAAGAGACCCAGTACTTC.

At least ten counts were recorded for this clonotype. CDR3 residues: CASSTRANEQFF. CDR3 DNA sequence: TGTGCCAGCAGCACCCGGGCTAATGAGCAGTTCTTC. The chain carries TRBV11-2 and TRBJ2-1; D unresolved. The CDR3 is 12 amino acids. Per germline, CDR1 SGHAT and CDR2 FQNNGV. Trimming removed 5 bases at V and 7 bases at J, with 9 bases between. The full variable domain, its missing parts supplied by reference TRBV11-2 and TRBJ2-1, is EAGVAQSPRYKIIEKRQSVAFWCNPISGHATLYWYQQILGQGPKLLIQFQNNGVVDDSQLPKDRFSAERLKGVDSTLKIQPAKLEDSAVYLCASSTRANEQFFGPGTRLTVL.

This clonotype was detected only a few times. The chain combines TRBV6-5 with TRBJ1-1; 7 bases are shared with TRBD1. CDR3 length equals 15 residues. Germline loops: CDR1 MNHEY, CDR2 SVGAGI. V lost 3 bases and J lost 6; bases outside the gene matches: 10. For the CDR3, the DNA is TGTGCCAGCAGTTATTACAGGGGACTATCGGCTGAAGCTTTCTTT. Translated: CASSYYRGLSAEAFF.

This clonotype was seen more than once but under ten times. The chain employs TRBV5-1 and TRBJ2-3; D is possibly TRBD1 (6 bases). Trimming left V 0 bases short and J 2 bases short, with 10 bases between. Germline V gene sequence: CDR1 SGHRS, CDR2 YFSETQ. This CDR3 region has 15 residues. For the CDR3, the DNA is TGCGCCAGCAGCTTGGATCCAGGGGACACAGATACGCAGTATTTT. Its translation is CASSLDPGDTDTQYF.

This clonotype was seen just once. This chain links TRBV7-9 with TRBJ2-1; D gene unclear. V was cut by 1 base and J by 5 bases, with 12 bases left in between. CDR1 and CDR2 (germline): SEHNR, FQNEAQ (reference sequence). The CDR3 contains 15 residues. CDR3 DNA: TGTGCCAGCAGCTTAGGGGTACTTATCAACAATGAGCAGTTCTTC. Translation: CASSLGVLINNEQFF. The full variable domain, its missing parts supplied by reference TRBV7-9 and TRBJ2-1, is DTGVSQNPRHKITKRGQNVTFRCDPISEHNRLYWYRQTLGQGPEFLTYFQNEAQLEKSRLLSDRFSAERPKGSFSTLEIQRTEQGDSAMYLCASSLGVLINNEQFFGPGTRLTVL.

This chain uses TRBV12-3 or TRBV12-4 with TRBJ2-6; D remains ambiguous. CDR3 length equals 12 residues. V was trimmed by 8 bases and J by 6 bases, leaving 8 bases between them. CDR3 DNA sequence: TGTGCCAGCCACCAACAGGCCAACGTCCTGACTTTC. Amino acids: CASHQQANVLTF.